This TCR beta chain was recorded in a study of T-cell reconstitution after alpha-beta-depleted transplantation in children listed by TCRdb under 2016. Regarding the complete study: Using TCR repertoire profiling, the study followed T-cell immune reconstitution in a quantitative way in children after TCRalphabeta/CD19-depleted allogeneic hematopoietic cell transplantation. The investigation overall reported the following: Over subsequent months, a decline in hyperexpanded clone frequencies was noted, and after one year, T-cell counts and TCRbeta diversity were mostly ascribed to newly produced T cells. About two months after transplant, the apparently early recovery of alphabetaT-cell counts reportedly depended on just several hundred clones that had expanded rapidly and came from non-depleted graft cells. The high TCRbeta diversity at day 60 in some patients was ascribed to recipient T cells and intrathymic progenitors that had survived conditioning.

The treatment or condition label corresponds to: allogeneic hematopoietic cell transplantation with graft depleted of TCRalphabeta T cells and CD19 B cells. TCRalphabeta/CD19-depleted allogeneic hematopoietic cell grafts were given to the transplant recipients, all of whom were children. Libraries were constructed by PCR. The instrument given in TCRdb is Illumina HiSeq 2500. TCR library preparation used molecular barcoding, with unique molecular identifiers applied to normalize quantification of the TCRbeta repertoire. The raw public reads went through TCRdb reprocessing: fastp at Q25, MiXCR clone calling, in-frame beta chains kept. All rows with the same CDR3 protein become a single entry with the most common DNA and genes. The sample includes fewer than 700,000 distinct CDR3 sequences, with 10% to 15% observed a single time. About 2% of the sample rests with the top ten. This clonotype has only a few counts. The clone's antigen remains unknown. No base-level quality is on record; no much larger clone is a single base apart.

The CDR3 goes from the cysteine to the phenylalanine over 17 residues. CDR3 DNA is the only sequence kept; it has 51 bases, read in frame from the first base. As encoded in the germline V gene, CDR1 is SGHTA while CDR2 is FQGTGA. For this chain, trimming is 0 bases at the V end and 4 bases at the J end, and the number of junction bases without a gene match is 6. The sample was PBMCs, mostly from graft donor cells, taken 360 days after TCRalphabeta/CD19-depleted stem cell transplant. The sequence joins TRBV7-3 to TRBJ2-2; TRBD2 agrees with 9 junctional bases. This TCR was sampled from a male patient under 18 who had a stem cell transplant for acute myeloid leukemia, so the T cells may come from the graft donor. The sequenced DNA is TGTGCCAGCAGCTTAACCGGCCTAGCGGGAAGCACCGGGGAGCTGTTTTTT. It translates as CASSLTGLAGSTGELFF.